Each of the 9 T cell receptor beta chains below was sequenced from the same sample in a study of control samples from healthy donors and cancer patients. The data were produced by immunoSEQ multiplex PCR, yet TCRdb's version contains in-frame clones alone and is incomplete. The sample carries about 190,000 clones, approximately 91% recorded once. The sequencing input was blood. Receptor source: a man under 40 in good health.

The chain has TRBV2 and TRBJ2-2, with TRBD1 matching 9 bases. Germline values: CDR1 SNHLY, CDR2 FYNNEI. The CDR3 has 15 residues. The V segment lost 6 bases and the J segment 5 bases; nucleotides outside the gene matches: 7. In DNA form, the CDR3 reads TGTGCCAGCAGCGTGGACAGGGGCGTAACCGGGGAGCTGTTTTTT. Protein: CASSVDRGVTGELFF.

The V gene is TRBV18, the J gene TRBJ1-5; 7 bases match TRBD1. From germline, CDR1 is KGHSH and CDR2 LQKENI. Unmatched junction bases numbered 5, after V lost 3 bases and J lost 3 bases. There are 15 residues in the CDR3. CDR3 nucleotides: TGTGCCAGCTCACCGTCTACAGGGGCCAATCAGCCCCAGCATTTT. As protein: CASSPSTGANQPQHF. The variable domain in full, completed from reference TRBV18 and TRBJ1-5, reads NAGVMQNPRHLVRRRGQEARLRCSPMKGHSHVYWYRQLPEEGLKFMVYLQKENIIDESGMPKERFSAEFPKEGPSILRIQQVVRGDSAAYFCASSPSTGANQPQHFGDGTRLSIL.

The genes are TRBV28 and TRBJ2-1, with 11 positions matching TRBD1. The CDR3 contains 16 residues. V lost 4 bases to trimming and J lost 7 bases; unmatched junction nucleotides: 9. Germline V gene sequence: CDR1 MDHEN, CDR2 SYDVKM. The CDR3, as DNA: TGTGCCAGCAGTTCCCCTGGACAGGGGGCAGGGAATGAGCAGTTCTTC. As protein: CASSSPGQGAGNEQFF.

The chain is built from TRBV5-6 and TRBJ2-2; D uncertain. There are 16 residues in the CDR3. The germline V gene has CDR1 SGHDT and CDR2 YYEEEE. V lost 5 bases and J lost 6, with 20 bases in between. The DNA for the CDR3 is TGTGCCAGCAGACCGAGGAAAAGGGATTTTGCCGGGGAGCTGTTTTTT. Protein sequence: CASRPRKRDFAGELFF.

This clone was observed a handful of times. The chain recombines TRBV7-8 with TRBJ1-3; weak D call: TRBD1 (5 bases). V lost 1 base to trimming and J lost 0 bases, with 10 bases between them. The germline V gene has CDR1 SGHVS and CDR2 FQNEAQ. The CDR3 length is 16 residues. The CDR3 nucleotides read TGTGCCAGCAGCTTAGGGGGACGGAACTCTGGAAACACCATATATTTT. As protein: CASSLGGRNSGNTIYF.

The gene calls are TRBV24-1 and TRBJ1-1, with 8 bases aligning to TRBD1. V lost 10 bases, J lost 5 bases, and 2 bases stayed unmatched. CDR1 and CDR2 from the germline V gene are KGHDR and SFDVKD. The CDR3 is made up of 11 amino acids. Written as DNA, the CDR3 is TGTGCCACAGGGGACAGGACTGAAGCTTTCTTT. Translation: CATGDRTEAFF.

The V call is TRBV7-8, the J call TRBJ2-7; D is unclear. Germline loops: CDR1 SGHVS, CDR2 FQNEAQ. The V gene lost 0 bases and the J gene lost 6 bases, with 9 bases spanning the gap. The CDR3 runs to 13 residues. CDR3 sequence (DNA): TGTGCCAGCAGCTTAGCTGTCCAGGTCGAGCAGTACTTC. This encodes CASSLAVQVEQYF.

CDR3 bases: TGTGCCATCAAGGGGCCTACAGCGGGGAATAATGAGCAGTTCTTC. Translating gives CAIKGPTAGNNEQFF. V and J are TRBV10-3 and TRBJ2-1, with 7 bases lining up with TRBD2. V trimming: 7 bases; J trimming: 7 bases; junction bases outside the gene matches: 13. In germline, CDR1 is ENHRY, CDR2 SYGVKD. This CDR3 contains 15 residues.

The genes are TRBV19 and TRBJ2-7; TRBD1 agrees at 11 bases. V shed 6 bases, J shed 4 bases, and the junction held 8 bases outside the gene matches. Germline V gene data show CDR1 as LNHDA and CDR2 as SQIVND (reference sequence). The CDR3 covers 15 residues. CDR3 protein: CASRKGTGGRYEQYF. The CDR3 DNA is TGTGCCAGTAGAAAAGGGACAGGGGGTCGTTACGAGCAGTACTTC. Using reference TRBV19 and TRBJ2-7 for the parts outside the CDR3, the full variable domain is DGGITQSPKYLFRKEGQNVTLSCEQNLNHDAMYWYRQDPGQGLRLIYYSQIVNDFQKGDIAEGYSVSREKKESFPLTVTSAQKNPTAFYLCASRKGTGGRYEQYFGPGTRLTVT.